These 12 T cell receptor beta chains came from one sample sequenced in a study of technical replicates of blood from a few donors. The protocol was immunoSEQ multiplex PCR, while the TCRdb copy is restricted to in-frame clones and leaves out a portion. The table lists approximately 73,000 clones, approximately 95% of them singletons. The specimen was T cells isolated from PBMCs. These receptor sequences come from a human donor in good health.

In its sample, this clone was seen a few times. This chain connects TRBV6-5 to TRBJ2-7, with D possibly being TRBD2 (6 bases). The CDR3 extends over 14 amino acids. Germline loops: CDR1 MNHEY, CDR2 SVGAGI. V gave up 3 bases and J gave up 4 bases, with 13 bases separating them. Here the CDR3 DNA reads TGTGCCAGCAGTTATATGCGGGGCTTGTACGAGCAGTACTTC. This encodes CASSYMRGLYEQYF.

V and J are TRBV2 and TRBJ2-2; TRBD1 might be the D (5 bases). Per the germline V gene, CDR1 is SNHLY and CDR2 is FYNNEI. CDR3 length equals 18 residues. V was clipped by 8 bases and J by 3 bases, with 25 bases between them. The CDR3 here is CASLERRTSTEYTGELFF. CDR3 DNA sequence: TGTGCCAGCTTAGAAAGACGCACCTCGACAGAATACACCGGGGAGCTGTTTTTT.

The chain combines TRBV7-9 with TRBJ1-1; no reliable D call. CDR1 is SEHNR and CDR2 is FQNEAQ in the germline V gene (reference sequence). The V gene lost 7 bases and the J gene lost 10 bases, with 7 bases spanning the gap. The CDR3 has 9 residues. In nucleotides, the CDR3 is TGTGCCAGCATCCCGGGAGCTTTCTTT. As protein: CASIPGAFF.

The V and J genes are TRBV19 and TRBJ1-1; D gene ambiguous. The CDR3 is 14 residues long. Germline V gives CDR1 LNHDA, CDR2 SQIVND (reference sequence). Trimming shortened V by 4 bases and J by 3 bases, and 12 bases separated the two germline ends. For the CDR3, the DNA is TGTGCCAGTAGTAATAAGGACGGGGACACTGAAGCTTTCTTT. Protein product: CASSNKDGDTEAFF.

The V and J genes are TRBV6-1 and TRBJ1-3; no firm D call. This CDR3 is 14 amino acids long. The V gene lost 5 bases and the J gene lost 0 bases, with 8 bases spanning the gap. Germline V gene lookup returns CDR1 MNHNS and CDR2 SASEGT. The CDR3 DNA is TGTGCCAGCAGTAGGGAGGACTCTGGAAACACCATATATTTT. It specifies CASSREDSGNTIYF.

The chain recombines TRBV19 with TRBJ1-1, with TRBD1 matching 7 bases. J was trimmed by 5 bases and V by 5 bases; bases with no gene match: 14. The germline CDR1 and CDR2 sequences are LNHDA and SQIVND (reference sequence). The CDR3 loop spans 16 amino acids. CDR3 nucleotides: TGTGCCAGTAGTCTTGCCCGGACAGGTGGATGGACTGAAGCTTTCTTT. This codes for CASSLARTGGWTEAFF.

The table lists this clone with a count of one. The V call is TRBV11-3, the J call TRBJ1-1, with 7 nucleotides matching TRBD1. Trimming cost V 5 bases and J 1 base; bases outside gene matches: 1. The CDR3 runs to 13 residues. The germline gives CDR1 SGHNT, CDR2 YENEEA. The CDR3 protein is CASSPGGNTEAFF. The CDR3 DNA is TGTGCCAGCAGCCCAGGGGGGAACACTGAAGCTTTCTTT.

The V gene is TRBV13, the J gene TRBJ1-1, with 10 positions matching TRBD1. From germline, CDR1 is PRHDT and CDR2 FYEKMQ (reference sequence). The CDR3 is made up of 15 amino acids. The trim removed 1 base at V and 4 bases at J, leaving 3 bases unmatched. The CDR3 DNA follows: TGTGCCAGCAGCTTAGCGGGGACAGGGGTCACTGAAGCTTTCTTT. Residues: CASSLAGTGVTEAFF. Combining the CDR3 with reference TRBV13 and TRBJ1-1 gives the whole variable domain AAGVIQSPRHLIKEKRETATLKCYPIPRHDTVYWYQQGPGQDPQFLISFYEKMQSDKGSIPDRFSAQQFSDYHSELNMSSLELGDSALYFCASSLAGTGVTEAFFGQGTRLTVV.

This chain connects TRBV18 to TRBJ1-2; no reliable D call. The V gene's germline CDR1 is KGHSH and CDR2 LQKENI. Trimming removed 2 bases at V and 2 bases at J, with 9 bases between. This CDR3 comprises 14 residues. CDR3 in DNA: TGTGCCAGCTCACCATTACAGACCAACTATGGCTACACCTTC. It is translated as CASSPLQTNYGYTF. Based on the CDR3 plus reference TRBV18 and TRBJ1-2, the full variable domain is NAGVMQNPRHLVRRRGQEARLRCSPMKGHSHVYWYRQLPEEGLKFMVYLQKENIIDESGMPKERFSAEFPKEGPSILRIQQVVRGDSAAYFCASSPLQTNYGYTFGSGTRLTVV.

In DNA form, the CDR3 reads TGTGCCAGCAGCCAAGATGGGAGGGCAGACTATAATTCACCCCTCCACTTT. This translates into CASSQDGRADYNSPLHF. J is TRBJ1-6 and V is TRBV4-2; D unresolved. Between the trimmed V and J ends, which lost 0 bases and 3 bases, there was a span of 12 bases. Germline V gene sequence: CDR1 LGHNA, CDR2 YNFKEQ. The CDR3 is made up of 17 amino acids.

This clone has a single count. The chain employs TRBV7-9 and TRBJ2-3, with D uncertain. In germline, CDR1 is SEHNR, CDR2 FQNEAQ (reference sequence). The ends were cut back, 4 bases at V and 2 bases at J, with 19 bases in the middle. This CDR3 has 17 residues. CDR3 nucleotide sequence: TGTGCCAGCAGCTCCACCGCTGTTAGTCCGTACACAGATACGCAGTATTTT. Translating gives CASSSTAVSPYTDTQYF.

The chain employs TRBV28 and TRBJ2-7; D is ambiguous. CDR1 MDHEN and CDR2 SYDVKM come from the germline V gene. V lost 6 bases and J lost 2, with 8 bases in between. The CDR3 consists of 12 residues. Here the CDR3 DNA reads TGTGCCAGCAGGCCTCCTACCTACGAGCAGTACTTC. It specifies CASRPPTYEQYF.